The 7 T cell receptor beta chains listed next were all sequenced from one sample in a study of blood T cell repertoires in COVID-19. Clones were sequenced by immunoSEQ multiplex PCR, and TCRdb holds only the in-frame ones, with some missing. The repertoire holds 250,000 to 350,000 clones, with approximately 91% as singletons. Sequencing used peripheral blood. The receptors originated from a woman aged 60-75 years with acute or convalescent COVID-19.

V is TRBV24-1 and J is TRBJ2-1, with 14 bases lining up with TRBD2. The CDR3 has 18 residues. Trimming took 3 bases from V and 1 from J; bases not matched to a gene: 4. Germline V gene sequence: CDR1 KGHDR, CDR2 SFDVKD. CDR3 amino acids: CATSDPGLAGGSYNEQFF. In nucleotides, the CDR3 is TGTGCCACCAGTGATCCCGGACTAGCGGGGGGTTCCTACAATGAGCAGTTCTTC.

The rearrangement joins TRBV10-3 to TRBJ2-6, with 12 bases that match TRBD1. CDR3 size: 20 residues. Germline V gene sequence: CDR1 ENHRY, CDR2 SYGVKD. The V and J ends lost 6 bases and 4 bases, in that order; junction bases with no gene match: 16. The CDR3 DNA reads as TGTGCCATCAGAGACAACTCACCGGGACAGGGGGCTTACGGGGCCAACGTCCTGACTTTC. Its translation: CAIRDNSPGQGAYGANVLTF.

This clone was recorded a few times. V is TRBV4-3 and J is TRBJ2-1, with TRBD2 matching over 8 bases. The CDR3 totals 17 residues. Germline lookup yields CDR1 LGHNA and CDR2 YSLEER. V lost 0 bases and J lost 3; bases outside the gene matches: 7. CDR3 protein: CASSQEVAGGSYNEQFF. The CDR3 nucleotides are TGCGCCAGCAGCCAAGAGGTGGCGGGGGGAAGCTACAATGAGCAGTTCTTC.

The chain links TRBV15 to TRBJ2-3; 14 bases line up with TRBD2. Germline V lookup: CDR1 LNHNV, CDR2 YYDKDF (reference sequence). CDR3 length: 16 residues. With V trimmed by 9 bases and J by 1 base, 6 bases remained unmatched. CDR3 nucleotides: TGTGCCACTACAGGGACTAGCGGGAGAGGCACAGATACGCAGTATTTT. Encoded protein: CATTGTSGRGTDTQYF.

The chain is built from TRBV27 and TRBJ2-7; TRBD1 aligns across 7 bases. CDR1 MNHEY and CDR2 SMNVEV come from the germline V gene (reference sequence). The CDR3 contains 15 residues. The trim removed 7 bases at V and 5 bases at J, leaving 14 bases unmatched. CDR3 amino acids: CASTPGQLRVHEQYF. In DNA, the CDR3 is TGTGCCAGCACCCCGGGACAGCTGAGGGTCCACGAGCAGTACTTC.

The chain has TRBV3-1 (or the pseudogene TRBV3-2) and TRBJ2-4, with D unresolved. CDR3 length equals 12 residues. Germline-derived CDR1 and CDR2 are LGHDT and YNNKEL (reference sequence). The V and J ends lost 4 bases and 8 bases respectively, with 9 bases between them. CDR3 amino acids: CASSPHLDIQYF. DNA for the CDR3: TGTGCCAGCAGCCCGCACCTAGACATTCAGTACTTC.

CDR3 nucleotide sequence: TGTGCCAGCTCACCCACAGATGAAAAACTGTTTTTT. As protein: CASSPTDEKLFF. This chain joins TRBV18 and TRBJ1-4; no clear D gene. V gave up 3 bases and J gave up 6 bases, with 5 bases separating them. CDR1 and CDR2 (germline): KGHSH, LQKENI. This CDR3 is built from 12 residues.